This TCR beta chain was sequenced for a study of type 1 regulatory T cells. Study background: T-allo10 is an in vitro-generated, Tr1-enriched CD4 T cell product specific for alloantigen.

The V gene lost 6 bases and the J gene lost 5 bases, with 22 bases spanning the gap. The CDR3 covers 16 residues. CDR1 is MDHEN, CDR2 SYDVKM, per germline. TCRdb reanalysed the reads using MiXCR and keeps one entry per CDR3 protein. The sample lists some 89,000 distinct CDR3 sequences, around a third occurring once. Material for sequencing was CD4+ T cells, either the whole sample or a sorted fraction (not recorded which). The source is a human donor in good health. This sequence joins TRBV28 and TRBJ2-5; D is perhaps TRBD2 (7 bases). The CDR3 reads CASRGGRTTRSETQYF. CDR3 in DNA: TGTGCCAGCAGGGGGGGGCGCACGACCCGATCGGAGACCCAGTACTTC.